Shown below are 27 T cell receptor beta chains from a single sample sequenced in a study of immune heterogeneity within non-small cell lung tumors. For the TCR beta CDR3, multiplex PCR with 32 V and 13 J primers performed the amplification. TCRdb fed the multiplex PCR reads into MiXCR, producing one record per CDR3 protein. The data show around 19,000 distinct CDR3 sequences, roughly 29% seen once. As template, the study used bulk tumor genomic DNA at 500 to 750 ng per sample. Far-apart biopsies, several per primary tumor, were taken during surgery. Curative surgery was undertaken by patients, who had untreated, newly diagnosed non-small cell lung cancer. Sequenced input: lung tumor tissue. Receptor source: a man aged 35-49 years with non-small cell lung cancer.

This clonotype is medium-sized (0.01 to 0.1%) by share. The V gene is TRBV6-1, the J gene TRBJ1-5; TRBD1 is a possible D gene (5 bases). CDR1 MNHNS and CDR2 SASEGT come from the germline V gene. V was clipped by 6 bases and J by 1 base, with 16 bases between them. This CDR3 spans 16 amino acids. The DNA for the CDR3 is TGTGCCAGCAGCCCTAGGGGATTACGGAGCAATCAGCCCCAGCATTTT. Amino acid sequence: CASSPRGLRSNQPQHF.

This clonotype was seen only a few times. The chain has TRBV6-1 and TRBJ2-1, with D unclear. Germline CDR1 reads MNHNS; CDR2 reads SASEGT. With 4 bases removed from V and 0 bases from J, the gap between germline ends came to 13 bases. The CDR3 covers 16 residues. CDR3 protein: CASSGAASSSYNEQFF. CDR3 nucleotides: TGTGCCAGCAGTGGGGCAGCCTCGAGCTCCTACAATGAGCAGTTCTTC.

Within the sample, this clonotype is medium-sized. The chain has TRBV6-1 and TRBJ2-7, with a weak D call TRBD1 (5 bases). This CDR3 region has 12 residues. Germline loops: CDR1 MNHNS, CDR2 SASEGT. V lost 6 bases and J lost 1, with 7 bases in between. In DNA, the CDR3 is TGTGCCAGCAGCCAGGGATCCTACGAGCAGTACTTC. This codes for CASSQGSYEQYF.

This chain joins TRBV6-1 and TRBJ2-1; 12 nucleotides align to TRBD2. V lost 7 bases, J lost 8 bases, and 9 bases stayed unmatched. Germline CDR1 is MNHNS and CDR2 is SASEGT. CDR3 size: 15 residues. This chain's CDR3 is CASTPGGLAGYEQFF. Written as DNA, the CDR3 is TGTGCCAGCACCCCTGGGGGACTAGCGGGTTATGAGCAGTTCTTC.

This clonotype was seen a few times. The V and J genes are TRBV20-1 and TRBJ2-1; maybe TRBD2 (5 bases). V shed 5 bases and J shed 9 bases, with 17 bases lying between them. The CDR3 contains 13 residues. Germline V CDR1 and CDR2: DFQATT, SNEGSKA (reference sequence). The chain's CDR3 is CSAGWTRSPEQFF. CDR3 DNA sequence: TGCAGTGCTGGGTGGACTCGTTCCCCTGAGCAGTTCTTC.

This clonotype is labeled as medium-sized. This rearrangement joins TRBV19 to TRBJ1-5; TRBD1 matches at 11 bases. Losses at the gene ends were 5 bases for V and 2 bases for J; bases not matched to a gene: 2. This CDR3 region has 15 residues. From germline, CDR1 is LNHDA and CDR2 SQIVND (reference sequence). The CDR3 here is CASSGTGGGNQPQHF. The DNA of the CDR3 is TGTGCCAGTAGTGGGACAGGGGGAGGCAATCAGCCCCAGCATTTT.

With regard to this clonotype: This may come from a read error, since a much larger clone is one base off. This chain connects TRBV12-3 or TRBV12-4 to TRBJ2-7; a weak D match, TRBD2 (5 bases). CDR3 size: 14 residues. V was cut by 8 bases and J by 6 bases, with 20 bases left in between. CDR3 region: CASSLGAEAGEQYF. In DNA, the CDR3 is TGTGCCAGCTCTCTGGGTGCCGAGGCGGGCGAGCAGTACTTC.

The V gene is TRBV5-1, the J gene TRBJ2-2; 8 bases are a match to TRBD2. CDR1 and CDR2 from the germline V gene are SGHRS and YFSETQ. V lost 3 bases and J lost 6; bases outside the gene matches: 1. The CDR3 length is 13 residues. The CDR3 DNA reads TGCGCCAGCAGCTCGCGGGGGGCCGGGGAGCTGTTTTTT. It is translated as CASSSRGAGELFF.

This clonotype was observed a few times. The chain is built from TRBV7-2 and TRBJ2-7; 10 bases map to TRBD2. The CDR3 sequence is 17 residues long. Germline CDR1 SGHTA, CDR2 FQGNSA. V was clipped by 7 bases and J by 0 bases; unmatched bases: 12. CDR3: CASIPRTSGYSSYEQYF. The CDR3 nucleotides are TGTGCCAGCATCCCCCGGACTAGCGGCTATAGCTCCTACGAGCAGTACTTC.

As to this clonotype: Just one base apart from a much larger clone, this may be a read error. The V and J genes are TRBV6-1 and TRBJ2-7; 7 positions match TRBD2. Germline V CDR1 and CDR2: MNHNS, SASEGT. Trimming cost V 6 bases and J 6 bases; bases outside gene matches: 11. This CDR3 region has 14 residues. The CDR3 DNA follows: TGTGCCAGCAGGTTGGGAAAGCGGGGCAGCGAGCAGTACTTC. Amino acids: CASRLGKRGSEQYF.

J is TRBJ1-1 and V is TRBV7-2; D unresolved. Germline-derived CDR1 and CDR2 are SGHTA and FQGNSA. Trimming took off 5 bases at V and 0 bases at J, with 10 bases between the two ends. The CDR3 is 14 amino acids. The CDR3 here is CASSTPTVNTEAFF. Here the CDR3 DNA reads TGTGCCAGCAGCACCCCGACGGTGAACACTGAAGCTTTCTTT. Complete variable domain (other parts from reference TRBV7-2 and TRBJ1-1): GAGVSQSPSNKVTEKGKDVELRCDPISGHTALYWYRQSLGQGLEFLIYFQGNSAPDKSGLPSDRFSAERTGGSVSTLTIQRTQQEDSAVYLCASSTPTVNTEAFFGQGTRLTVV.

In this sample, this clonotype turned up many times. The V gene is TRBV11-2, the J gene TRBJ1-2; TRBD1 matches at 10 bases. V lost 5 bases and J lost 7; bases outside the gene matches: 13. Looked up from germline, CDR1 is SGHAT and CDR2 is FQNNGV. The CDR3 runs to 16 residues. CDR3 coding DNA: TGTGCCAGCAGCCCTCCCGGGACAGGGGATTTGGGTGGCTACACCTTC. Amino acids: CASSPPGTGDLGGYTF.

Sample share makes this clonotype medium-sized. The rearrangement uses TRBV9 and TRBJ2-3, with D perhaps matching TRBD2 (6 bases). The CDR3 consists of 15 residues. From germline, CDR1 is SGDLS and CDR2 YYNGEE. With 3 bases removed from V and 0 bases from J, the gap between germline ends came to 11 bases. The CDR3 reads CASSATGTSTDTQYF. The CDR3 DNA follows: TGTGCCAGCAGCGCCACCGGGACTAGCACAGATACGCAGTATTTT.

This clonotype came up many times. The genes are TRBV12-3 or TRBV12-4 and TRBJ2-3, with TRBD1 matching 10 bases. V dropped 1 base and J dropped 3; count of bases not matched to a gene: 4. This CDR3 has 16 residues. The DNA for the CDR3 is TGTGCCAGCAGTTTAGGGAAGGGACAGGGGACAGATACGCAGTATTTT. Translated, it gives CASSLGKGQGTDTQYF.

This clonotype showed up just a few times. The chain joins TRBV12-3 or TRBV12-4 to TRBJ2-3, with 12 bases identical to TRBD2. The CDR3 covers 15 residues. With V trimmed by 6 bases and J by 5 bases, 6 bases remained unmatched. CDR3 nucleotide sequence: TGTGCCAGCAGCCGACTAGCGGGGGCAGGAGATACGCAGTATTTT. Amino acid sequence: CASSRLAGAGDTQYF.

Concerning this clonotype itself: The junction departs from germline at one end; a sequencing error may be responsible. In DNA form, the CDR3 reads TGTTCCATCAGTGAGTCGTCCTTGCGGGAGGAAGATGGGACCCAGTACTTC. It translates to CSISESSLREEDGTQYF. The chain is built from TRBV10-3 and TRBJ2-5; 8 bases fit TRBD2. The CDR3 length is 17 residues. Germline V gives CDR1 ENHRY, CDR2 SYGVKD.

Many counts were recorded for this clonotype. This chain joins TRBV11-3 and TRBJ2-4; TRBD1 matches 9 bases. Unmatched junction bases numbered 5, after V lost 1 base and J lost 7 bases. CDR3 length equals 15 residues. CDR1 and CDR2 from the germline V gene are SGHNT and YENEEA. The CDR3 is CASSLALTGGNIQYF. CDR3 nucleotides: TGTGCCAGCAGCTTAGCTTTGACAGGGGGGAACATTCAGTACTTC.

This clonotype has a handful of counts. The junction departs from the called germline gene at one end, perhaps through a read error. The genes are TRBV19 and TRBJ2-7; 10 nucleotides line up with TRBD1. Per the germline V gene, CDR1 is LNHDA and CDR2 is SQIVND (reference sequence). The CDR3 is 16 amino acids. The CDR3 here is CVSSSFGDRGRYEQYF. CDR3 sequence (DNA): TGTGTCAGTAGTTCGTTCGGGGACAGGGGTAGGTACGAGCAGTACTTC.

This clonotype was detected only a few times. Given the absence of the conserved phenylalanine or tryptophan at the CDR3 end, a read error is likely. The CDR3 bases are TGTGCCAGCAGGACAGTAATCTATGGCTACACCTCC. Residues: CASRTVIYGYTS. The chain couples TRBV6-1 to TRBJ1-2, with a possible D match to TRBD1 (5 bases). The V gene lost 6 bases and the J gene lost 4 bases, with 9 bases spanning the gap. CDR1 is MNHNS and CDR2 is SASEGT in the germline V gene. The CDR3 extends over 12 amino acids.

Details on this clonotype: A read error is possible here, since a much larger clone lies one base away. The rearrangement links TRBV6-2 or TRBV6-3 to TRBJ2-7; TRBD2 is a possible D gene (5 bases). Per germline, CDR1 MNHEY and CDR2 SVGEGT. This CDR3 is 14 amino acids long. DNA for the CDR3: TGTTCCAGCAGTTCTCAGCGGACCCTTTACGAGCAGTACTTC. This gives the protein CSSSSQRTLYEQYF.

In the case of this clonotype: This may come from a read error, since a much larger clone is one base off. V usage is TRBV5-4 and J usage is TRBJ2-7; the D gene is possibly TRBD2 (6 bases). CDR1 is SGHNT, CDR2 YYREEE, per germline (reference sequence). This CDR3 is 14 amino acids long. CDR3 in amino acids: CASSLGGRSHEPYF. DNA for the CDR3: TGTGCCAGCAGCTTGGGGGGGAGGAGTCACGAGCCGTACTTC.

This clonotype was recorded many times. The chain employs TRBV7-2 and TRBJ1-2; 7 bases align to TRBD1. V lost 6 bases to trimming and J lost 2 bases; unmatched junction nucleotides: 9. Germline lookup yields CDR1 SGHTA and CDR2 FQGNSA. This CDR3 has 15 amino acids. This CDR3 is CASRLRTGLNYGYTF. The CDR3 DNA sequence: TGTGCCAGCAGACTACGGACAGGCCTGAACTATGGCTACACCTTC.

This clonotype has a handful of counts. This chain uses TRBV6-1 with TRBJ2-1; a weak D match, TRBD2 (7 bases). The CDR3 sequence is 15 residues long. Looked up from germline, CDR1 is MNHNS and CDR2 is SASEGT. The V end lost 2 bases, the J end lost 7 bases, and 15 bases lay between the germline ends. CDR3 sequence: CASSEHREGRNEQFF. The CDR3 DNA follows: TGTGCCAGCAGTGAACACAGGGAGGGGAGAAATGAGCAGTTCTTC.

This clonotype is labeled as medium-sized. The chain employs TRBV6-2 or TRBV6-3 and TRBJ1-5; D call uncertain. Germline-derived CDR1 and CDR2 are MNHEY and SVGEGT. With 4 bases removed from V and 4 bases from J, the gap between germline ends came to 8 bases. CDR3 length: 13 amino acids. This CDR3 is CASSLSRNQPQHF. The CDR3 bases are TGTGCCAGCAGTTTAAGTAGGAATCAGCCCCAGCATTTT.

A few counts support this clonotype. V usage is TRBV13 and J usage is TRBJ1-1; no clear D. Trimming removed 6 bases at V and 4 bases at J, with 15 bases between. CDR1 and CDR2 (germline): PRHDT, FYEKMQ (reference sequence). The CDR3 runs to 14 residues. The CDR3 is CASSRRIDLTEAFF. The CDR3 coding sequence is TGTGCCAGCAGTCGGAGGATAGATCTCACTGAAGCTTTCTTT.

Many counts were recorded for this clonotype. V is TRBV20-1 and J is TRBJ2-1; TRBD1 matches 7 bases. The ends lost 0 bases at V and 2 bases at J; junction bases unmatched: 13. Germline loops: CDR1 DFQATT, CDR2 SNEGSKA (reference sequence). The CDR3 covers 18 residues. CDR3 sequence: CSARDSLDRSYPYNEQFF. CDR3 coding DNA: TGCAGTGCTAGAGATTCATTGGACAGGTCCTACCCCTACAATGAGCAGTTCTTC.

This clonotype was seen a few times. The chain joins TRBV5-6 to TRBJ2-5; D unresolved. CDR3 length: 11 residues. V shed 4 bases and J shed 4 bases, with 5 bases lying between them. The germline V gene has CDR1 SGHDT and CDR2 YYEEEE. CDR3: CASSLRETQYF. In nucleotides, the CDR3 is TGTGCCAGCAGCCTACGAGAGACCCAGTACTTC.